This T cell receptor beta chain emerged from a study of a mutant IDH1 vaccine in newly diagnosed glioma (dated by TCRdb to the early 2020s). With respect to the entire study: The approximately 32 treated patients were around 62% male and about 38% female, with a mean age of 40.4 years. Before enrollment, most patients had been given radiochemotherapy with temozolomide as standard therapy, while the rest had received either radiotherapy alone or temozolomide alone. Peripheral blood was collected at six visits: V03 (baseline), V05, V07, V10, V12 and V13. For exploratory analyses, longitudinal TCRB deep sequencing was carried out in around 24 treated patients wherever samples were available. Results the study describes overall, beyond this receptor: The authors noted that analyses of patient blood samples could not be reproduced because of sample limitations. Vaccine-induced immune responses across multiple MHC alleles were detected in around 92% of patients. Pseudoprogression appeared unrelated to alterations in the top peripheral T cell clonotypes detected by TCRB sequencing. Selection of PBMC samples for TCRB deep sequencing was based on availability.

The CDR3 starts with the cysteine, ends with the phenylalanine, and has 11 residues. The kept DNA is CDR3 alone, 33 bases in frame from the first base. CDR1 SGHKS and CDR2 YYEKEE were looked up in the germline V gene (reference sequence). V drops 4 bases and J drops 6 bases, leaving 8 bases in between. Explained via the paper, the time point label denotes: baseline, week 1 (first vaccination visit). Sample treatment or condition, as interpreted from the label and publication: pre-vaccination baseline after standard-of-care therapy. Donors had newly diagnosed WHO grade 3 or 4 IDH1-mutant astrocytomas with loss of nuclear ATRX. The samples were drawn from NOA16, a multicentre, single-arm, open-label phase I trial in Germany that tested a mutant IDH1 peptide vaccine in humans for the first time. Blood drawn at visit V03 was used as the baseline sample for immunogenicity testing. Genomic DNA for TCRB sequencing was isolated from EDTA blood with the DNeasy Blood and Tissue Kit.

As to this clone: Its antigen target is currently unknown. Base quality data are lacking; no much larger clone is found one base away.

The receptor library was made with the immunoSEQ multiplex PCR assay. Rearranged TCR beta chain sequences were amplified using the hsTCRB Kit according to the manufacturer's protocol. Sequencing of TCRB libraries was carried out on an Illumina MiSeq. The paper's data handling went like this. The kit vendor's proprietary platform handled demultiplexing, trimming and gene mapping. TCRdb took over this immuneACCESS table, retaining in-frame rearrangements with V and J assigned. Such tables are incomplete; in checked studies, under half of the missing clones stem from an unresolved V gene, and the remainder is unexplained. The V and J calls and clone size come from that table; D and trimming were worked out from the DNA. The sample profile shows about 68,000 clones; 70% to 80% of them were found once. The biggest ten clones account for more than 6.5% of the sample.

The sequence was collected from a man between 50 and 59 years old with glioma. The source material was PBMCs, sampled from a glioma patient treated with radiotherapy, temozolomide or both. The sequence is built from TRBV5-5 and TRBJ2-7; the D segment could be TRBD2, given 6 matching bases. The DNA reads TGTGCCAGCAGCGGGGACTCCGAGCAGTACTTC. It specifies CASSGDSEQYF.